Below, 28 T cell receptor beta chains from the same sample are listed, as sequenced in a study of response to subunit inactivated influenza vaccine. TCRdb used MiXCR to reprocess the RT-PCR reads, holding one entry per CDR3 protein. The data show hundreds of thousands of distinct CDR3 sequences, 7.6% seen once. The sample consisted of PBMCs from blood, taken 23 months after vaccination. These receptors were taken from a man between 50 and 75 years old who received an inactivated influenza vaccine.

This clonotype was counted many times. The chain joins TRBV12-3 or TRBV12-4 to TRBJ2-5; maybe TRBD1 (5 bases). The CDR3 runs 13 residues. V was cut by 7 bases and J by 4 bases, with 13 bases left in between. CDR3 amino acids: CASTADMGETQYF. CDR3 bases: TGTGCCAGCACCGCGGACATGGGAGAGACCCAGTACTTC.

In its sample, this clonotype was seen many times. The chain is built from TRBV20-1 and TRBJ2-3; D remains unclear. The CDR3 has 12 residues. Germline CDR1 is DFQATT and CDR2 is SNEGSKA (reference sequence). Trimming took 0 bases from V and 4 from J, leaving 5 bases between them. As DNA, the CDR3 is TGCAGTGCTAGAGATCCCCCAGATACGCAGTATTTT. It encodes CSARDPPDTQYF.

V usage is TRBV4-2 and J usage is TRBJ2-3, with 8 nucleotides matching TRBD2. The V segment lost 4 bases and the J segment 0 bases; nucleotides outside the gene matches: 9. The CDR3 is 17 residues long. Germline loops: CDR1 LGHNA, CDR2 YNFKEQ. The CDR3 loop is CASSLSTSGTSTDTQYF. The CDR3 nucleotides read TGTGCCAGCAGCCTCTCTACTAGCGGCACTAGCACAGATACGCAGTATTTT.

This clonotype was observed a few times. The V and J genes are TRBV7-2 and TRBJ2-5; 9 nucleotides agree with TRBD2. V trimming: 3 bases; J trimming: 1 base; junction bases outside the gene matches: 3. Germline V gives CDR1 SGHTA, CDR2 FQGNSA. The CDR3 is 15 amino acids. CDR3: CASSLTSGPQETQYF. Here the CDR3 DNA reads TGTGCCAGCAGCTTGACTAGCGGACCCCAAGAGACCCAGTACTTC.

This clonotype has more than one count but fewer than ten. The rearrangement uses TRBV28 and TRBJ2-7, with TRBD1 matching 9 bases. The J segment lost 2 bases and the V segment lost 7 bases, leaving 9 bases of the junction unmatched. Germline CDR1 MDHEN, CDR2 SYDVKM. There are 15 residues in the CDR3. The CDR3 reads CASNTGGKLPYEQYF. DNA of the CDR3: TGTGCCAGCAATACAGGGGGCAAGCTCCCCTACGAGCAGTACTTC.

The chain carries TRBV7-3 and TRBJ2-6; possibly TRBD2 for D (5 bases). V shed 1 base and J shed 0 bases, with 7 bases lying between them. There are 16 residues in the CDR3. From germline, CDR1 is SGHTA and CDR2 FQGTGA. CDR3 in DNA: TGTGCCAGCAGCTTAAGTGCGGGCTCTGGGGCCAACGTCCTGACTTTC. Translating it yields CASSLSAGSGANVLTF.

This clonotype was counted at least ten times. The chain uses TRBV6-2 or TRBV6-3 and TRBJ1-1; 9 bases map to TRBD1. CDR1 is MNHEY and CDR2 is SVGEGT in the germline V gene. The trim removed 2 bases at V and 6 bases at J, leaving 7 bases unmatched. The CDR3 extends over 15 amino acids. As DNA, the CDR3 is TGTGCCAGCAGTTACCTCTGGACAGGGGTATCTGAAGCTTTCTTT. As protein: CASSYLWTGVSEAFF.

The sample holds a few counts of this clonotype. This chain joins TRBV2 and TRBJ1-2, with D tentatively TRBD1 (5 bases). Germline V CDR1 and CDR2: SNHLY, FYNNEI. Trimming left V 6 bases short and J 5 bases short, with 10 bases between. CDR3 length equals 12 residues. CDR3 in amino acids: CASRWDRYGYTF. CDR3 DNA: TGTGCCAGCAGGTGGGACCGTTATGGCTACACCTTC.

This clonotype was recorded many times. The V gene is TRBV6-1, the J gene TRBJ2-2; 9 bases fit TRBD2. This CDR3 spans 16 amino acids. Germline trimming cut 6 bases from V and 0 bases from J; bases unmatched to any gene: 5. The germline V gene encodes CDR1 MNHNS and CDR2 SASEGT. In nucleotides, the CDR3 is TGTGCCAGCAGCCGTAGCGGGGGCGCGAACACCGGGGAGCTGTTTTTT. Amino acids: CASSRSGGANTGELFF.

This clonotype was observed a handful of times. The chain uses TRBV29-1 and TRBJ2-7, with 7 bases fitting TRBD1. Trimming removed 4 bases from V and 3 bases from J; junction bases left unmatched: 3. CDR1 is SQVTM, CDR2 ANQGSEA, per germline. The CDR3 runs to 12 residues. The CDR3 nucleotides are TGCAGCGTTGGAGACAGGGTCTACGAGCAGTACTTC. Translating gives CSVGDRVYEQYF.

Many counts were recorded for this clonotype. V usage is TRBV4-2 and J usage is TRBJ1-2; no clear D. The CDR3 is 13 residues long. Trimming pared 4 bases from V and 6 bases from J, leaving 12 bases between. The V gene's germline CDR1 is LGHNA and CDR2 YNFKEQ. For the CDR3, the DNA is TGTGCCAGCAGCCCCGAGGGTCTTGATGGCTACACCTTC. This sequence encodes CASSPEGLDGYTF.

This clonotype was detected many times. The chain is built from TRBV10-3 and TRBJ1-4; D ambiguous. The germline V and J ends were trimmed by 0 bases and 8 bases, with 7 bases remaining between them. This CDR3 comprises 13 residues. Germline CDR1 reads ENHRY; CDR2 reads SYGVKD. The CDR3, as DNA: TGTGCCATCAGTGAGTCTTGGGCAGAAAAACTGTTTTTT. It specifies CAISESWAEKLFF.

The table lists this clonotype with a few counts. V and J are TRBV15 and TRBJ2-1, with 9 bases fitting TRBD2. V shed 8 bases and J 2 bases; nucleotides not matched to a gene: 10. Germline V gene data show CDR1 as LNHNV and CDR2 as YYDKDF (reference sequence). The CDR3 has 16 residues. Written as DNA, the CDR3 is TGTGCCACCGGGGGGATAGCGGGAGCCCCCTACAATGAGCAGTTCTTC. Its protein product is CATGGIAGAPYNEQFF.

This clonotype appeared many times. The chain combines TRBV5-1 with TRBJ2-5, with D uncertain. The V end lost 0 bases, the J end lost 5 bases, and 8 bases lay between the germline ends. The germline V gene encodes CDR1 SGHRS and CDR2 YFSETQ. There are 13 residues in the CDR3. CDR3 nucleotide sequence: TGCGCCAGCAGCTTGGACCCGAGGGAGACCCAGTACTTC. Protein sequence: CASSLDPRETQYF.

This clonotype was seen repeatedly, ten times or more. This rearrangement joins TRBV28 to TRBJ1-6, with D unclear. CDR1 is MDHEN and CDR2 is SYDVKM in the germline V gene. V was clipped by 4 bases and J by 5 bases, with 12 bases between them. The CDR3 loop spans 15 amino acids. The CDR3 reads CASSSEGSNNSPLHF. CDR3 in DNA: TGTGCCAGCAGTTCCGAGGGATCCAATAATTCACCCCTCCACTTT.

CDR3 coding DNA: TGCAGTGCTAGAGAGCCCGTTTACTACGAGCAGTACTTC. It encodes CSAREPVYYEQYF. This chain links TRBV20-1 with TRBJ2-7; D unresolved. V was trimmed by 0 bases and J by 3 bases, leaving 9 bases between them. Germline V gives CDR1 DFQATT, CDR2 SNEGSKA (reference sequence). The CDR3 runs to 13 residues.

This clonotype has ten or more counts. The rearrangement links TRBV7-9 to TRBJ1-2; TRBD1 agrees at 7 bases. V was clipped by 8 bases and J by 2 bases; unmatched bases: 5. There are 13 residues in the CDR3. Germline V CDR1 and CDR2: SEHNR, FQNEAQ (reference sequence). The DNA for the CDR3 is TGTGCCAGCGCCCAGGGGGTCAACTATGGCTACACCTTC. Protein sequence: CASAQGVNYGYTF.

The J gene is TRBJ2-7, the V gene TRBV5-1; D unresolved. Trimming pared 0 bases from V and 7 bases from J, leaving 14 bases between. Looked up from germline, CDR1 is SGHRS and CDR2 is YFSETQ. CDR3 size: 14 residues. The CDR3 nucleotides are TGCGCCAGCAGCTTGGGAGCTGCGAACAAGGAGCAGTACTTC. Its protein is CASSLGAANKEQYF.

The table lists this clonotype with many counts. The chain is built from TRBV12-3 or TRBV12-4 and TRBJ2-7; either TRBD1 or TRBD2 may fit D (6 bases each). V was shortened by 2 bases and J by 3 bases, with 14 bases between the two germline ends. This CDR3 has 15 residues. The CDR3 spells CASSLKGEAGYEQYF. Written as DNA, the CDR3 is TGTGCCAGCAGTTTAAAGGGGGAGGCGGGCTACGAGCAGTACTTC.

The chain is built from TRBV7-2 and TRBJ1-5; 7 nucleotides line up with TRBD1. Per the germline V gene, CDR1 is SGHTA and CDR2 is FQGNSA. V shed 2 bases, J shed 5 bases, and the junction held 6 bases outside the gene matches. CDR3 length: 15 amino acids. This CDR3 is CASSLQGTDYQPQHF. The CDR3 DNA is TGTGCCAGCAGCTTACAGGGGACAGACTATCAGCCCCAGCATTTT.

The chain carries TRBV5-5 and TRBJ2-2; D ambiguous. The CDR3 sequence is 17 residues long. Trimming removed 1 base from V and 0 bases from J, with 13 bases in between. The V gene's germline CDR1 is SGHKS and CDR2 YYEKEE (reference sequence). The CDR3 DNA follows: TGTGCCAGCAGCTTGAATCGGATGGGTCCGAACACCGGGGAGCTGTTTTTT. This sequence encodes CASSLNRMGPNTGELFF.

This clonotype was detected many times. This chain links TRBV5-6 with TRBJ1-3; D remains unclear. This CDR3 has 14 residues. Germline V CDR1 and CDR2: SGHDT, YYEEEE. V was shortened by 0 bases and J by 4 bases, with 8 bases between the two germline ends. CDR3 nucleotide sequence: TGTGCCAGCAGCTTGGCCATCGGAGGAAACACCATATATTTT. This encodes CASSLAIGGNTIYF.

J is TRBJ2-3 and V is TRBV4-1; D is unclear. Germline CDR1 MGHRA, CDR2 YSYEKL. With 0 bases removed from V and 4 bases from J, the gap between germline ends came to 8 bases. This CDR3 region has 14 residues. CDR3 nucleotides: TGCGCCAGCAGCCAAGATTTAAAGGCAGATACGCAGTATTTT. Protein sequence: CASSQDLKADTQYF.

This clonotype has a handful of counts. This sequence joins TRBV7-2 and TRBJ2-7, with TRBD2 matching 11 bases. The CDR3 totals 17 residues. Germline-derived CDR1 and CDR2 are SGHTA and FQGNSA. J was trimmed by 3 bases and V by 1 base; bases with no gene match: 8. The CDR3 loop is CASSLVPGTSGFYEQYF. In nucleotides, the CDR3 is TGTGCCAGCAGCTTAGTACCCGGGACTAGCGGATTCTACGAGCAGTACTTC.

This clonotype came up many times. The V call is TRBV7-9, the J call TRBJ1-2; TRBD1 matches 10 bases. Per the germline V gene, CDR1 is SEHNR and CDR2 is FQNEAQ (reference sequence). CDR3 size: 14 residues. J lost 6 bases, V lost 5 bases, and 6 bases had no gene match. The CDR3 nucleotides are TGTGCCAGCAGCGAATCCGGGACAGGGGATGGCTACACCTTC. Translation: CASSESGTGDGYTF. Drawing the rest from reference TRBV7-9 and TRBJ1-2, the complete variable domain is DTGVSQNPRHKITKRGQNVTFRCDPISEHNRLYWYRQTLGQGPEFLTYFQNEAQLEKSRLLSDRFSAERPKGSFSTLEIQRTEQGDSAMYLCASSESGTGDGYTFGSGTRLTVV.

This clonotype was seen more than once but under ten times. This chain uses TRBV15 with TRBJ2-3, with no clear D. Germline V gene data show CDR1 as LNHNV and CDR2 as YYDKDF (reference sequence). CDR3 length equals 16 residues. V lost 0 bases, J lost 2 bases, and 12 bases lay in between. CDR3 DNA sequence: TGTGCCACCAGCAGAGATCAACGGAGCCTCACAGATACGCAGTATTTT. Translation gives CATSRDQRSLTDTQYF.

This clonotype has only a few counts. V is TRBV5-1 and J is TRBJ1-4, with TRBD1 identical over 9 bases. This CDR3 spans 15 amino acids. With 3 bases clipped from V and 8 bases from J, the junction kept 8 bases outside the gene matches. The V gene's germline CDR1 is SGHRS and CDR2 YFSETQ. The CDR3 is CASSWGTGRNEKLFF. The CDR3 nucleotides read TGCGCCAGCAGCTGGGGGACAGGGAGGAACGAAAAACTGTTTTTT.

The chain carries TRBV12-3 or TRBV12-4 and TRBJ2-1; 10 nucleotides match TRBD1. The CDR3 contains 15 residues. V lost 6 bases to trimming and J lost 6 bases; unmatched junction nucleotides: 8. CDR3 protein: CASSNRDRGFNEQFF. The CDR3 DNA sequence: TGTGCCAGCAGCAACCGGGACAGGGGATTCAATGAGCAGTTCTTC.